The sample holds a few counts of the clone carrying this T cell receptor beta chain. TCRdb redid the calling of the PCR reads with MiXCR, one entry per CDR3 protein. The sample lists some 19,000 distinct CDR3 sequences, about 50% occurring once. The entry originates in a study of CD4 and CD8 cells across lung adenocarcinoma regions. The CDR3 is made up of 13 amino acids. Germline values: CDR1 MNHNS, CDR2 SASEGT. Trimming took 7 bases from V and 7 from J; bases not matched to a gene: 6. Donors had localized lung adenocarcinoma, a non-small cell lung cancer. This sequence joins TRBV6-1 and TRBJ1-5, with 8 bases that match TRBD1. The receptor was isolated from a female donor with lung adenocarcinoma. The CD4 and CD8 labels of this study may be unreliable. The material sequenced was CD8+ T cells from the center of a lung tumor. CDR3 protein: CASMDRDGQPQHF. CDR3 sequence (DNA): TGTGCCAGCATGGACAGGGACGGCCAGCCCCAGCATTTT.